This paragraph covers one T cell receptor beta chain sequence. Its antigen remains unknown. This specimen comes from a study of regulatory T cells in long-lasting Graves disease. Study details: Graves' patients diagnosed newly had used antithyroid drugs under 3 months.

V gave up 5 bases and J gave up 5 bases; unmatched junction bases: 14. This CDR3 has 16 residues. Germline V gene sequence: CDR1 SGHNT, CDR2 YENEEA. Specified time point: newly diagnosed GD, antithyroid drugs for less than 3 months. PBMC-derived RNA was used for the TCR library. Collection of peripheral blood (roughly 9.3 milliliters) was done using EDTA tubes. Arm-PCR of CDR3 regions and iRepertoire HTBI primers were the basis on which TCR beta libraries were built. TCRdb re-analysed the multiplex PCR reads in MiXCR, keeping a single row per CDR3 protein. The data show roughly 400,000 distinct CDR3 sequences, with about 15% seen just once and roughly 8% held by the top ten. General study points: Under persistent disease, TRBV28, TRBJ1-2 and TRBJ2-5 were used preferentially.

The sample was also reused in another study, on T cells in Graves' hyperthyroidism and ophthalmopathy. From that study: Most thyroid clonotypes with frequency above 0.001 were detected in blood.

The gene calls are TRBV11-3 and TRBJ2-7, with 8 bases that match TRBD1. The sequences come from peripheral blood mononuclear cells (PBMCs), collected at new diagnosis, from a patient treated with antithyroid drugs. The source is a woman in her thirties or forties with Graves disease. The CDR3 DNA is TGTGCCAGCAGCCCAACATCAGGACAGGGTAGTAACGAGCAGTACTTC. Protein: CASSPTSGQGSNEQYF.